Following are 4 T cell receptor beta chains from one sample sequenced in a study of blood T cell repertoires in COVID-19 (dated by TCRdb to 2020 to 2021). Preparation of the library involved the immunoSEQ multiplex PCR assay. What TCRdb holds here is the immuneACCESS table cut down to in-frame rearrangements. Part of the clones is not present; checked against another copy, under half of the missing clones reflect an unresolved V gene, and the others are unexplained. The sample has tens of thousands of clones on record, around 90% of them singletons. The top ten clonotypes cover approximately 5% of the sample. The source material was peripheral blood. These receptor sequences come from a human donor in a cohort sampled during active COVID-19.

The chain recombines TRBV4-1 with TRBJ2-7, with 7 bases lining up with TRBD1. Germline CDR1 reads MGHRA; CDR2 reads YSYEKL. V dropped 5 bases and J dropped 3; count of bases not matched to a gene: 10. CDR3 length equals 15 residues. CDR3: CASSNLRGKFYEQYF. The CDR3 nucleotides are TGCGCCAGCAGCAACCTCAGGGGGAAGTTCTACGAGCAGTACTTC.

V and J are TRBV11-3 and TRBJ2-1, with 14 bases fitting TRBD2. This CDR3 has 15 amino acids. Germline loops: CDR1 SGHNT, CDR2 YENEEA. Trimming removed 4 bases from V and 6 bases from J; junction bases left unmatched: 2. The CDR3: CASSSGLAGVNEQFF. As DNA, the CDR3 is TGTGCCAGCAGCTCGGGACTAGCGGGAGTCAATGAGCAGTTCTTC.

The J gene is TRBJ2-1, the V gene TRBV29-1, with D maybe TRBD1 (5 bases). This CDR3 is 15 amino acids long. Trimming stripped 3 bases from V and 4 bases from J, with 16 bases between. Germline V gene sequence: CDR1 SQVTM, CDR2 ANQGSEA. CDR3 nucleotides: TGCAGCGTTGAGTCTTCGCGACAGCCGTACAATGAGCAGTTCTTC. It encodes CSVESSRQPYNEQFF.

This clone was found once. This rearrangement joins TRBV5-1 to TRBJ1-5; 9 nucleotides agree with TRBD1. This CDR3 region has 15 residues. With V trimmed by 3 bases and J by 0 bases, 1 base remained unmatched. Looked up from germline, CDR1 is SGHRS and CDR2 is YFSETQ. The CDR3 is CASSWTGDSNQPQHF. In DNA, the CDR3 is TGCGCCAGCAGCTGGACAGGGGATAGCAATCAGCCCCAGCATTTT.